This record looks at one TCR beta chain sequence and its context. Its antigen is not identified. Sample-barcoded 5' priming and a J-beta primer mix drove a second PCR of about 6 to 11 cycles. Using its own MiXCR run on the 5' RACE reads, TCRdb lists one record per CDR3 protein. The sample consists of 750,000 to 950,000 distinct CDR3 sequences, under 30% of them appearing once. The germline V gene encodes CDR1 ENHRY and CDR2 SYGVKD. With 2 bases removed from V and 4 bases from J, the gap between germline ends came to 15 bases. This CDR3 contains 16 residues. The data were obtained in a study of blood T cells in healthy people across ages. Study-wide findings and caveats: Both naive CD4+ cell counts and diversity were greater in long-lived donors than in aged donors.

This sample was also put to use in a study of T cells of mothers and their children. That paper adds: Donation was provided by three healthy Caucasian mothers along with their six children. Addition of sample barcodes and 2-4 random nucleotides occurred through the M1S primer of the second PCR. In both related and unrelated pairs, TCR recombination output is shaped similarly by thymic selection.

Specimen: blood. This clonotype originated in a boy younger than 18 in good health. The gene calls are TRBV10-3 and TRBJ1-5; possibly TRBD1 for D (6 bases). In DNA, the CDR3 is TGTGCCATCAGTGAGGTGGGGGGCACGAGAAATCAGCCCCAGCATTTT. Protein product: CAISEVGGTRNQPQHF.